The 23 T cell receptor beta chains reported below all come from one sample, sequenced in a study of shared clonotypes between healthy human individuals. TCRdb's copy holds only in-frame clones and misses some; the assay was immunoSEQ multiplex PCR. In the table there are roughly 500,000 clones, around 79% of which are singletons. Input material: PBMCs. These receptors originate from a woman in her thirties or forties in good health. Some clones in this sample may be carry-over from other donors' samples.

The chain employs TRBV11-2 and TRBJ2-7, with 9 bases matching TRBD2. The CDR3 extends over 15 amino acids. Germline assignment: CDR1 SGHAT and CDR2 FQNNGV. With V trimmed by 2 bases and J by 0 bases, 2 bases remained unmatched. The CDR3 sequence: CASSLISGSSYEQYF. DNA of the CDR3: TGTGCCAGCAGCTTAATTAGCGGGAGCTCCTACGAGCAGTACTTC.

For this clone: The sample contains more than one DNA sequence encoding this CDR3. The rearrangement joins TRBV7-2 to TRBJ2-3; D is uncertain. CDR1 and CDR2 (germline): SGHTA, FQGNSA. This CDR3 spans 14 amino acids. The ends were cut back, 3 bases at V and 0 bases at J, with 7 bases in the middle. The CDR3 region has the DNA TGTGCCAGCAGCTTTGGGTCTAGCACAGATACGCAGTATTTT. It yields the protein CASSFGSSTDTQYF.

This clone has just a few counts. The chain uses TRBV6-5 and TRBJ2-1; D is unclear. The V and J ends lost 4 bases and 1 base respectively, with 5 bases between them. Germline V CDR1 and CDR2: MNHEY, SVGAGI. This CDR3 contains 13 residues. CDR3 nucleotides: TGTGCCAGCAGTTCCGGGTCCTACAATGAGCAGTTCTTC. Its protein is CASSSGSYNEQFF.

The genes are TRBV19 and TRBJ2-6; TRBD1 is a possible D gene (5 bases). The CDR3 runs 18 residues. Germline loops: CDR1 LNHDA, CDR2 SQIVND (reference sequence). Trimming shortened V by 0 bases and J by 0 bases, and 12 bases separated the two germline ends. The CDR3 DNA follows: TGTGCCAGTAGTATAGATCCCCAAGGGGTCTCTGGGGCCAACGTCCTGACTTTC. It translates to CASSIDPQGVSGANVLTF.

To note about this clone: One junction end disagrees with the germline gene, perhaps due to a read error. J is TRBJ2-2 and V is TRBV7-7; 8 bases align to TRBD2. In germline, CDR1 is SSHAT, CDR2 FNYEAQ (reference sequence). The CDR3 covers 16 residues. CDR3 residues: CASSLGASGLVGELFF. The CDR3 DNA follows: TGTGCTAGCAGCTTAGGGGCTAGCGGGCTCGTCGGGGAGCTGTTTTTT.

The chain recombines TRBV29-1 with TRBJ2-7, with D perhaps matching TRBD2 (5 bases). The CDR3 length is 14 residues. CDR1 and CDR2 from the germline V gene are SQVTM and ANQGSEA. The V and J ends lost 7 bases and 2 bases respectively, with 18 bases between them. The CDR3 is CSAWPGRGTYEQYF. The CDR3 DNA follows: TGCAGCGCCTGGCCCGGACGGGGAACCTACGAGCAGTACTTC.

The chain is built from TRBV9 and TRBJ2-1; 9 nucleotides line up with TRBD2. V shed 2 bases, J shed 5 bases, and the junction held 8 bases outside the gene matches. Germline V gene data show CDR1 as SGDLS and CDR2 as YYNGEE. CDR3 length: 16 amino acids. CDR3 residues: CASSVTGTSLNNEQFF. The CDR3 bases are TGTGCCAGCAGCGTTACCGGGACTAGCCTTAACAATGAGCAGTTCTTC.

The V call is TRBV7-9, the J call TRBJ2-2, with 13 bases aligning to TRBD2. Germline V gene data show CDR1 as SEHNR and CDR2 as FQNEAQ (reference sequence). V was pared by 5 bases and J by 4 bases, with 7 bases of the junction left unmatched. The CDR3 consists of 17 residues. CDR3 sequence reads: CASSKGLAGVVTGELFF. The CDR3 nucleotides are TGTGCCAGCAGCAAAGGACTAGCGGGAGTGGTCACCGGGGAGCTGTTTTTT. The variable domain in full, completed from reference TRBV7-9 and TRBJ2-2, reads DTGVSQNPRHKITKRGQNVTFRCDPISEHNRLYWYRQTLGQGPEFLTYFQNEAQLEKSRLLSDRFSAERPKGSFSTLEIQRTEQGDSAMYLCASSKGLAGVVTGELFFGEGSRLTVL.

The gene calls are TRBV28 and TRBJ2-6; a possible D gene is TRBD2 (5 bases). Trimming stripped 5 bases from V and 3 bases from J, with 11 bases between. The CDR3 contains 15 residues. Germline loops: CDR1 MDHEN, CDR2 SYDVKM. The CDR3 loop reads CASSHPSRGANVLTF. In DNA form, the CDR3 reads TGTGCCAGCAGTCACCCTAGCCGTGGGGCCAACGTCCTGACTTTC.

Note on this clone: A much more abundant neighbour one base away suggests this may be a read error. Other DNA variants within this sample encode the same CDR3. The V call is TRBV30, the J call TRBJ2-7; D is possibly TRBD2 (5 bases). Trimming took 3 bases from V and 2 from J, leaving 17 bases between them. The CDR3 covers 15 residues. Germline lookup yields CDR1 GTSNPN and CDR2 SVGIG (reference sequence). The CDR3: CAWSLGLAGTYEQYF. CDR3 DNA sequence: TGTGCCTGGAGCCTCGGACTGGCCGGGACCTACGAGCAGTACTTC. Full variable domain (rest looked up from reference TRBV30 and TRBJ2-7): SQTIHQWPATLVQPVGSPLSLECTVEGTSNPNLYWYRQAAGRGLQLLFYSVGIGQISSEVPQNLSASRPQDRQFILSSKKLLLSDSGFYLCAWSLGLAGTYEQYFGPGTRLTVT.

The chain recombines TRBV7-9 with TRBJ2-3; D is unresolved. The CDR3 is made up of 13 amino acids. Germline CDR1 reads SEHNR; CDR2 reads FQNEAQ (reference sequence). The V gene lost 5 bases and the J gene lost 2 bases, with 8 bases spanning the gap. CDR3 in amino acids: CASSLLTTDTQYF. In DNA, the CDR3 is TGTGCCAGCAGCCTGCTGACCACAGATACGCAGTATTTT.

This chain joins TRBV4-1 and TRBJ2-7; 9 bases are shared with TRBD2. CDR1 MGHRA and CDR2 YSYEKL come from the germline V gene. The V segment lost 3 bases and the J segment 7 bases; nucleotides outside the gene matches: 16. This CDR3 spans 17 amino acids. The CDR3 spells CASSQAPGLAVSGEQYF. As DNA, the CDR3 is TGCGCCAGCAGCCAGGCCCCGGGACTAGCTGTATCCGGAGAGCAGTACTTC.

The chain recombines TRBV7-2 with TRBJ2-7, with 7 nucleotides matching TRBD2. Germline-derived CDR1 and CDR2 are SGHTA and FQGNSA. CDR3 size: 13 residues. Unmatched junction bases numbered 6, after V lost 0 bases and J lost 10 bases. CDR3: CASSLAGTNKQYF. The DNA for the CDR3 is TGTGCCAGCAGCTTAGCTGGGACTAACAAACAGTACTTC.

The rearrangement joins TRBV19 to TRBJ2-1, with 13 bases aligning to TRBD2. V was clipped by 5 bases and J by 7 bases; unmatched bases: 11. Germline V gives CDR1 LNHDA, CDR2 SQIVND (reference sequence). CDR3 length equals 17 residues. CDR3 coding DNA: TGTGCCAGTAGTGCCGAAGACACTAGCGGGAGGGGGAATGAGCAGTTCTTC. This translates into CASSAEDTSGRGNEQFF.

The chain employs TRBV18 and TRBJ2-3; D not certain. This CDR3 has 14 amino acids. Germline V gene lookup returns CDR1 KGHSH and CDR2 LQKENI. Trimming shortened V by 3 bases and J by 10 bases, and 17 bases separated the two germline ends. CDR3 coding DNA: TGTGCCAGCTCACCCATGGGATCACAGAGATCGCAGTATTTT. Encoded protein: CASSPMGSQRSQYF.

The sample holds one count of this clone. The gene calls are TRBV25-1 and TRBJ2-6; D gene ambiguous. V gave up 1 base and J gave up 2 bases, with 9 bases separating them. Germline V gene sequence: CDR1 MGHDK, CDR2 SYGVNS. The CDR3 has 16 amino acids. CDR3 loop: CASSESWDAGANVLTF. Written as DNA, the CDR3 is TGTGCCAGCAGTGAATCCTGGGATGCTGGGGCCAACGTCCTGACTTTC.

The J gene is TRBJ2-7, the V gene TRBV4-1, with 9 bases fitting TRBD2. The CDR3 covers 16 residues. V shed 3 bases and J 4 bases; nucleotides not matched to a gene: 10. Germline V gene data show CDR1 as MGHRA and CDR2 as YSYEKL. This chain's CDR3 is CASSQSPSGGPYEQYF. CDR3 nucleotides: TGCGCCAGCAGCCAGTCCCCCAGCGGGGGGCCATACGAGCAGTACTTC.

As DNA, the CDR3 is TGTGCCAGCAGCTTAGTAGGACAGATGAACACTGAAGCTTTCTTT. Protein product: CASSLVGQMNTEAFF. The chain combines TRBV7-9 with TRBJ1-1, with a tentative D call TRBD1 (6 bases). This CDR3 region has 15 residues. Trimming stripped 1 base from V and 0 bases from J, with 9 bases between. Germline V gene sequence: CDR1 SEHNR, CDR2 FQNEAQ (reference sequence).

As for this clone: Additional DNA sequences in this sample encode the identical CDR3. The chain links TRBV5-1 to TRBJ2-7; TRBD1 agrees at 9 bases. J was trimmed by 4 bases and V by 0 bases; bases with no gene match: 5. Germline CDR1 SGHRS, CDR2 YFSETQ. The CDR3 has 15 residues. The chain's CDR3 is CASSLGTGVGYEQYF. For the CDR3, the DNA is TGCGCCAGCAGCTTGGGGACAGGGGTAGGGTACGAGCAGTACTTC. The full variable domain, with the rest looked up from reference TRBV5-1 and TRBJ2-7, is KAGVTQTPRYLIKTRGQQVTLSCSPISGHRSVSWYQQTPGQGLQFLFEYFSETQRNKGNFPGRFSGRQFSNSRSEMNVSTLELGDSALYLCASSLGTGVGYEQYFGPGTRLTVT.

CDR3: CASSLVPGLDYNEQFF. Written as DNA, the CDR3 is TGCGCCAGCAGCTTGGTACCGGGATTGGATTACAATGAGCAGTTCTTC. The gene calls are TRBV5-1 and TRBJ2-1; TRBD2 is a possible D gene (5 bases). Trimming pared 0 bases from V and 4 bases from J, leaving 14 bases between. This CDR3 has 16 residues. In germline, CDR1 is SGHRS, CDR2 YFSETQ.

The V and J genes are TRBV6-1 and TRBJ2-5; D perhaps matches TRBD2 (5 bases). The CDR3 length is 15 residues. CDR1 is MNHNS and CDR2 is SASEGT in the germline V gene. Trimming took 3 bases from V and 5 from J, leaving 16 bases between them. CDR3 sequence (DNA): TGTGCCAGCAGTGAGAGGGAACTCCTCCTGGAGACCCAGTACTTC. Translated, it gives CASSERELLLETQYF.

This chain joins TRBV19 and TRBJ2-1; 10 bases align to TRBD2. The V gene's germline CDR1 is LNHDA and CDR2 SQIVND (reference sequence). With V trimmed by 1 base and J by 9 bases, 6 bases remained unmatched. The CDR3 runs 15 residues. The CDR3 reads CASSIASGRAPEQFF. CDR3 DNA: TGTGCCAGTAGTATAGCAAGCGGGAGGGCCCCTGAGCAGTTCTTC.

CDR3 sequence: CASSARGPGTGSSEKLFF. CDR3 sequence (DNA): TGTGCCAGCAGTGCCCGAGGTCCCGGGACAGGGAGCAGTGAAAAACTGTTTTTT. The chain couples TRBV6-1 to TRBJ1-4; 9 positions agree with TRBD1. CDR3 length: 18 residues. V was clipped by 4 bases and J by 7 bases; unmatched bases: 16. CDR1 and CDR2 (germline): MNHNS, SASEGT.